The 20 T cell receptor beta chains below come from one sample, sequenced in a study of human T cells and chemical hapten exposure. TCRdb reanalysed the RACE reads using MiXCR and keeps one entry per CDR3 protein. The sample gives 30,000 to 40,000 distinct CDR3 sequences, around 5.5% of which show up once; roughly 13% is in the top ten. Described time point: healthy volunteer bleed at 6 weeks. RNA extraction used unfractionated whole blood as the source of total RNA. The sequenced sample was whole blood. The receptors derive from a human donor in good health. Some clones in this sample may be carry-over from other donors' samples.

This chain connects TRBV5-1 to TRBJ2-3; the D gene is possibly TRBD2 (5 bases). The germline V gene has CDR1 SGHRS and CDR2 YFSETQ. V lost 4 bases and J lost 4, with 19 bases in between. The CDR3 contains 16 residues. The chain's CDR3 is CASSPVPSGLPDTQYF. In DNA form, the CDR3 reads TGCGCCAGCAGCCCTGTTCCCTCGGGGTTGCCAGATACGCAGTATTTT.

Only a few counts were recorded for this clonotype. This chain connects TRBV10-2 to TRBJ1-5; 8 bases line up with TRBD1. The CDR3 sequence is 15 residues long. V lost 0 bases, J lost 5 bases, and 3 bases stayed unmatched. Germline V gives CDR1 WSHSY, CDR2 SAAADI. The CDR3 coding sequence is TGCGCCAGCAGTGAGTCAGGGACAGGAGATCAGCCCCAGCATTTT. Protein product: CASSESGTGDQPQHF.

The CDR3 region has the DNA TGTGCCAGCAGCTCTAGGGAATGGGAGACCCAGTACTTC. Protein sequence: CASSSREWETQYF. The chain is built from TRBV7-8 and TRBJ2-5; D is ambiguous. The V end was cut by 4 bases, the J end by 5 bases, with 11 bases between. The CDR3 has 13 amino acids. The germline V gene encodes CDR1 SGHVS and CDR2 FQNEAQ. The full variable domain, its missing parts supplied by reference TRBV7-8 and TRBJ2-5, is GAGVSQSPRYKVAKRGQDVALRCDPISGHVSLFWYQQALGQGPEFLTYFQNEAQLDKSGLPSDRFFAERPEGSVSTLKIQRTQQEDSAVYLCASSSREWETQYFGPGTRLLVL.

In this sample, this clonotype turned up a few times. The CDR3 sequence is CASSPSGGPYEQYF. The CDR3 nucleotides read TGCGCCAGCAGCCCTAGCGGGGGCCCCTACGAGCAGTACTTC. The chain recombines TRBV5-1 with TRBJ2-7; 10 bases agree with TRBD2. Germline V gives CDR1 SGHRS, CDR2 YFSETQ. The CDR3 is 14 amino acids. Losses at the gene ends were 4 bases for V and 2 bases for J; bases not matched to a gene: 3.

The rearrangement joins TRBV13 to TRBJ2-3; no clear D gene. The germline V and J ends were trimmed by 6 bases and 0 bases, with 13 bases remaining between them. Germline V lookup: CDR1 PRHDT, CDR2 FYEKMQ (reference sequence). This CDR3 comprises 15 residues. The CDR3 loop is CASSLDGSSTDTQYF. The CDR3 nucleotides are TGTGCCAGCAGTTTGGACGGGTCTAGCACAGATACGCAGTATTTT.

The chain couples TRBV28 to TRBJ2-1; D not resolved. The CDR3 contains 12 residues. From germline, CDR1 is MDHEN and CDR2 SYDVKM. Deletions cut 3 bases from V and 5 bases from J, with 5 bases between. The CDR3 is CASSLANNEQFF. The CDR3 coding sequence is TGTGCCAGCAGTTTGGCAAACAATGAGCAGTTCTTC.

There are many counts of this clonotype. The rearrangement links TRBV10-2 to TRBJ1-1, with D maybe TRBD1 (6 bases). Germline CDR1 WSHSY, CDR2 SAAADI. The CDR3 is 15 residues long. Trimming took 6 bases from V and 5 from J, leaving 19 bases between them. The CDR3 reads CASRKPIRGGTEAFF. CDR3 nucleotides: TGCGCCAGCAGAAAGCCTATCAGGGGAGGGACTGAAGCTTTCTTT.

This clonotype was found many times. This CDR3 is CASSQGVRQPQHF. The CDR3 bases are TGTGCCAGCAGCCAAGGGGTAAGACAGCCCCAGCATTTT. The V gene is TRBV14, the J gene TRBJ1-5; D gene uncertain. Trimming removed 1 base at V and 7 bases at J, with 8 bases between. The CDR3 is made up of 13 amino acids. Germline V gene sequence: CDR1 SGHDN, CDR2 FVKESK.

In the case of this clonotype: Possible read error: a much larger clone is one base away. This sequence joins TRBV28 and TRBJ1-5; unclear D gene. With 11 bases removed from V and 1 base from J, the gap between germline ends came to 18 bases. CDR1 and CDR2 (germline): MDHEN, SYDVKM. The CDR3 covers 15 residues. CDR3 bases: TGTGCCGGCACCCTCAAAAATTTAAGCAATCAGCCCCAGCATTTT. This codes for CAGTLKNLSNQPQHF. The entire variable domain, with the rest obtained from reference TRBV28 and TRBJ1-5, is as follows: DVKVTQSSRYLVKRTGEKVFLECVQDMDHENMFWYRQDPGLGLRLIYFSYDVKMKEKGDIPEGYSVSREKKERFSLILESASTNQTSMYLCAGTLKNLSNQPQHFGDGTRLSIL.

In its sample, this clonotype was seen many times. This chain connects TRBV4-1 to TRBJ1-1, with D tentatively TRBD1 (6 bases). Per germline, CDR1 MGHRA and CDR2 YSYEKL. The CDR3 extends over 14 amino acids. Between the trimmed V and J ends, which lost 5 bases and 2 bases, there was a span of 12 bases. The CDR3: CASSYRVGNTEAFF. The CDR3 coding sequence is TGCGCCAGCAGCTACAGGGTTGGAAACACTGAAGCTTTCTTT.

This clonotype came up many times. The rearrangement joins TRBV20-1 to TRBJ2-3, with 9 bases that match TRBD2. This CDR3 comprises 15 residues. V shed 3 bases and J 9 bases; nucleotides not matched to a gene: 13. Germline CDR1 and CDR2: DFQATT and SNEGSKA (reference sequence). CDR3 bases: TGCAGTGCTAGCATTAAGCGGGGGGCCTTAGGCACGCAGTATTTT. Protein: CSASIKRGALGTQYF.

This chain links TRBV30 with TRBJ1-2; unclear D gene. Germline CDR1 GTSNPN, CDR2 SVGIG (reference sequence). The CDR3 spans 14 residues. V was pared by 0 bases and J by 2 bases, with 10 bases between. The CDR3 here is CAWSVQLRNYGYTF. The CDR3 nucleotides are TGTGCCTGGAGTGTACAGCTAAGAAACTATGGCTACACCTTC.

This clonotype was observed a few times. CDR3 nucleotide sequence: TGTGCCAGCAGTTCCTCGACAGGGATGAACACTGAAGCTTTCTTT. It codes for CASSSSTGMNTEAFF. V usage is TRBV12-3 or TRBV12-4 and J usage is TRBJ1-1, with TRBD1 matching over 7 bases. The CDR3 spans 15 residues. The V and J ends lost 4 bases and 0 bases, in that order; junction bases with no gene match: 5.

This clonotype was recorded at least ten times. The V and J genes are TRBV6-5 and TRBJ1-5; no clear D. The CDR3 spans 14 residues. V dropped 9 bases and J dropped 6 bases, with 18 bases sitting between them. The germline V gene encodes CDR1 MNHEY and CDR2 SVGAGI. The CDR3 DNA reads as TGTGCCAGTACTCAAGGCCCTGGCCGTCAGCCCCAGCATTTT. Translated, it gives CASTQGPGRQPQHF.

At least ten counts were recorded for this clonotype. The J gene is TRBJ1-1, the V gene TRBV7-9; perhaps TRBD1 as D (6 bases). CDR1 is SEHNR and CDR2 is FQNEAQ in the germline V gene (reference sequence). The germline V and J ends were trimmed by 2 bases and 4 bases, with 14 bases remaining between them. The CDR3 has 15 residues. The CDR3 sequence is CASSLLGGVGTEAFF. The CDR3 DNA is TGTGCCAGCAGCTTATTAGGGGGGGTCGGCACTGAAGCTTTCTTT.

This clonotype has only a few counts. This rearrangement joins TRBV7-9 to TRBJ2-3; the D is unclear. This CDR3 is 13 amino acids long. CDR1 is SEHNR and CDR2 is FQNEAQ in the germline V gene (reference sequence). V was cut by 0 bases and J by 3 bases, with 4 bases left in between. The CDR3 is CASSLAPTDTQYF. Here the CDR3 DNA reads TGTGCCAGCAGCTTAGCGCCTACAGATACGCAGTATTTT.

This clonotype was found many times. The chain couples TRBV5-1 to TRBJ2-7, with D possibly being TRBD1 (6 bases). CDR1 SGHRS and CDR2 YFSETQ come from the germline V gene. The CDR3 is made up of 15 amino acids. V was shortened by 0 bases and J by 3 bases, with 13 bases between the two germline ends. CDR3 in amino acids: CASSLGMSGVYEQYF. Written as DNA, the CDR3 is TGCGCCAGCAGCTTGGGGATGTCAGGGGTCTACGAGCAGTACTTC. The full variable domain, in which reference TRBV5-1 and TRBJ2-7 provide the parts outside the CDR3, is KAGVTQTPRYLIKTRGQQVTLSCSPISGHRSVSWYQQTPGQGLQFLFEYFSETQRNKGNFPGRFSGRQFSNSRSEMNVSTLELGDSALYLCASSLGMSGVYEQYFGPGTRLTVT.

This clonotype was observed many times. The chain employs TRBV5-1 and TRBJ2-1; 9 bases match TRBD2. V lost 2 bases, J lost 5 bases, and 11 bases stayed unmatched. The CDR3 is 17 residues long. Germline V gene data show CDR1 as SGHRS and CDR2 as YFSETQ. DNA of the CDR3: TGCGCCAGCAGCTTAGGGGATTCGGGACTAGCAAACAATGAGCAGTTCTTC. This translates into CASSLGDSGLANNEQFF.

This rearrangement joins TRBV5-1 to TRBJ1-2; D is uncertain. This CDR3 has 13 amino acids. V gave up 4 bases and J gave up 3 bases, with 10 bases separating them. CDR1 is SGHRS, CDR2 YFSETQ, per germline. DNA for the CDR3: TGCGCCAGCAGCCCTGACGGATACTATGGCTACACCTTC. This encodes CASSPDGYYGYTF.

This clonotype appeared many times. This chain connects TRBV4-2 to TRBJ2-3; TRBD2 agrees at 15 bases. CDR1 LGHNA and CDR2 YNFKEQ come from the germline V gene. CDR3 length equals 18 residues. The J segment lost 0 bases and the V segment lost 5 bases, leaving 6 bases of the junction unmatched. In DNA, the CDR3 is TGTGCCAGCAGCGAAGGACTAGCGGGAGGGCCTAGCACAGATACGCAGTATTTT. Translated, it gives CASSEGLAGGPSTDTQYF.